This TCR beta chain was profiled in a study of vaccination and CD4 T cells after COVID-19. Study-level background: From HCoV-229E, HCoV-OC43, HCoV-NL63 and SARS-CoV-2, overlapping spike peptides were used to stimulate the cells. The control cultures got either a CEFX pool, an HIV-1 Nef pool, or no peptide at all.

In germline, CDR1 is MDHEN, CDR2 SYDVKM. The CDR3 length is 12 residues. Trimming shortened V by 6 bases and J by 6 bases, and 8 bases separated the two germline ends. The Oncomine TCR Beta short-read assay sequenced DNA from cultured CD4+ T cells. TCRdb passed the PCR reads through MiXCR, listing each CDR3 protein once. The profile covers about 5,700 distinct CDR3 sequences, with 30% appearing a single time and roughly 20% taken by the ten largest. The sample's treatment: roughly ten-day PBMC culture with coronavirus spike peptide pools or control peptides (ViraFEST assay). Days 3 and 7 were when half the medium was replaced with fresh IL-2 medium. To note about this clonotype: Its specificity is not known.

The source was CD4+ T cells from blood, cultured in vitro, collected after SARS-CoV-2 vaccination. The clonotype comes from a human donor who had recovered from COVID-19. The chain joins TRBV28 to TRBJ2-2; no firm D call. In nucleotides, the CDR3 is TGTGCCAGCAGAACTACCGCCGGGGAGCTGTTTTTT. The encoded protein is CASRTTAGELFF.